Sequencing of this T cell receptor beta chain was carried out in a study of CD8+CD57+ T cells in acquired aplastic anemia. Patients chosen for sequencing had shown CD8+CD57+ cell expansion by flow cytometry. Every patient presented with severe acquired aplastic anemia. Following bead-based enrichment, CD8+CD57+ cells furnished a mean 1.6 ug DNA. Note on this clonotype: Its antigen is undetermined.

Points from the study as a whole: Patients were compared with controls for CD8+ Simpson's diversity, and no significant difference emerged. The CD8+CD57+ cells of patients were less diverse than their total CD4+ and CD8+ pools. Patients and controls had in common fewer than 30 CD8+ CDR3 sequences.

The template used for profiling TCR beta VDJ and CDR3 was genomic DNA. TCRdb redid the calling of the reads with MiXCR, one entry per CDR3 protein. The sample has roughly 20,000 distinct CDR3 sequences, about two fifths seen once. After removal of 5 bases from V and 0 bases from J, the junction contained 0 bases not matched to a gene. Germline V CDR1 and CDR2: MRHNA, SNTAGT. This CDR3 is built from 14 residues. The chain joins TRBV6-4 to TRBJ2-3; 9 nucleotides line up with TRBD2. The sample consisted of CD8+CD57+ T cells sorted from PBMCs. Specified subset: bead-enriched CD8+CD57+ effector memory T cells from SAA patients. This receptor was obtained from a human donor with aplastic anemia. The CDR3, as DNA: TGTGCCAGCAGTACTAGCGGGAGCACAGATACGCAGTATTTT. This sequence encodes CASSTSGSTDTQYF.